The sequence of this T cell receptor (beta chain) was determined in a study of spatial heterogeneity in lung cancer. V was pared by 8 bases and J by 9 bases, with 10 bases of the junction left unmatched. This CDR3 comprises 13 residues. Germline V gives CDR1 SNHLY, CDR2 FYNNEI. This clonotype showed up many times. Its cognate antigen is unknown. MiXCR, run by TCRdb on the 5' RACE reads, gives a single entry per CDR3 protein. The sample carries 12,000 to 15,000 distinct CDR3 sequences, roughly 7.3% recorded once. This sample's time point: sample taken at primary tumor resection. Untreated early-stage non-small cell lung cancer patients, over 55 in total, were the donors. Extraction of whole RNA from tumor, nontumor lung or frozen PBMC preceded unsorted sequencing. Regarding the study as a whole: Mutation counts in tumors were tracked by counts of expanded intratumoral alpha and beta TCRs. For tumor T cells, estimated coverage reached only approximately 7.7% (alpha) and over 11% (beta).

The chain couples TRBV2 to TRBJ2-5; 9 bases line up with TRBD1. The source is a male donor with early-stage non-small cell lung cancer. Sample: lung tumor tissue, taken at surgery. The CDR3 loop reads CASELLTGGAQYF. The CDR3 nucleotides are TGTGCCAGCGAACTATTGACAGGGGGGGCCCAGTACTTC.